The rows below give T cell receptor beta chains drawn from one sample of a study of metastatic and nonmetastatic thyroid tumors. Using MiXCR, TCRdb re-called clones from the PCR reads. The table shows tens of thousands of clones, with around 25% occurring only once. Material for sequencing was blood. These receptors were taken from a female donor with papillary thyroid cancer or a benign thyroid nodule (not recorded which). Some clones in this sample may be carry-over from other donors' samples. Both conserved end residues are part of each CDR3.

>TRBV27|TRBJ1-1|13
CASKGLGGSEAFF
>TRBV25-1|TRBJ2-2|15
CASNLDRGVPGELFF
>TRBV6-2/TRBV6-3|TRBJ1-4|15
CASSYMGNGNEKLFF
>TRBV20-1|TRBJ2-5|18
CSATVLGLAGGLGETQYF
>TRBV6-2/TRBV6-3|TRBJ2-7|14
CASSSLGWAGEQYF
>TRBV5-6|TRBJ2-2|13
CATRDYHTGELFF
>TRBV30|TRBJ1-6|13
CAWDSSYNSPLHF
>TRBV15|TRBJ1-1|15
CATSRGDSRTAEAFF
>TRBV2|TRBJ2-7|13
CASSIGRGYEQYF
>TRBV11-2|TRBJ2-7|15
CASSSSGSSSYEQYF
>TRBV18|TRBJ2-3|15
CASSESGISTDTQYF
>TRBV4-1|TRBJ2-7|14
CASSQAGTPGEQYF
>TRBV3-1|TRBJ2-4|17
CASSQEGFVGAKNIQYF
>TRBV5-4|TRBJ2-7|14
CASSSKAGAQEQYF
>TRBV5-4|TRBJ2-1|15
CASSSFTGGGNEQFF
>TRBV7-9|TRBJ2-3|14
CASSLEGWTDTQYF
>TRBV7-9|TRBJ2-2|13
CASSLPGAAELFF
>TRBV6-2/TRBV6-3|TRBJ2-1|14
CASTREGSYNEQFF
>TRBV11-2|TRBJ1-2|16
CASSLDHVTGLYGYTF
>TRBV4-3|TRBJ2-5|17
CASSHGRLDGIQETQYF
>TRBV5-6|TRBJ2-3|11
CASKRGRTQYF
>TRBV4-1|TRBJ2-5|16
CASSQGLAGGEETQYF
>TRBV20-1|TRBJ2-3|18
CSAREGVPLAGDSDTQYF
>TRBV6-4|TRBJ1-2|13
CASSETRGQGYTF
>TRBV20-1|TRBJ2-1|12
CSAHQGGHEQFF
>TRBV30|TRBJ1-1|13
CAWSGGQGVEAFF
>TRBV7-2|TRBJ1-1|15
CASSTRTGSNTEAFF
>TRBV20-1|TRBJ1-2|16
CSARDRAGGYNYGYTF
>TRBV24-1|TRBJ2-1|16
CATSDNTSGRLNEQFF
>TRBV9|TRBJ2-4|12
CASSVGDNIQYF
>TRBV6-1|TRBJ2-2|16
CASTQNGAGTTGELFF
>TRBV7-6|TRBJ1-6|15
CASSLGGVANSPLHF
>TRBV19|TRBJ2-7|12
CASIIRGREQYF
>TRBV7-6|TRBJ1-2|18
CASSSLSQGARGNYGYTF
>TRBV6-1|TRBJ2-7|14
CASSEAMRGYEQYF
>TRBV15|TRBJ2-7|16
CATSGFRDRDPYEQYF
>TRBV6-6|TRBJ2-5|15
CASSYGAGGRETQYF
>TRBV7-2|TRBJ2-7|15
CASSFWTNGRGEQYF
>TRBV20-1|TRBJ2-1|14
CSAKSLLGGNEQFF
>TRBV6-1|TRBJ1-5|16
CASSEGGRGWGQPQHF
>TRBV7-2|TRBJ2-3|14
CASSLAVCTDTQYF
>TRBV7-2|TRBJ2-1|17
CASSPRPRGQFHNEQFF
>TRBV4-1|TRBJ2-2|14
CASSPRPPMGELFF
>TRBV10-1|TRBJ2-7|16
CASSESWTSGLFEQYF
>TRBV6-5|TRBJ2-3|14
CASSYVPRSDTQYF
>TRBV2|TRBJ2-7|13
CASSDVGTYEQYF
>TRBV27|TRBJ2-4|15
CASRGPVGTKNIQYF
>TRBV20-1|TRBJ2-3|14
CSARDKGATDTQYF
>TRBV6-4|TRBJ1-2|12
CASSDCNYCYTF
>TRBV11-3|TRBJ1-2|16
CASSLLTTGRNYGYTF
>TRBV10-3|TRBJ2-7|12
CAIGREGYEQYF
>TRBV7-2|TRBJ2-4|13
CASSPDSKNIQYF
>TRBV28|TRBJ2-2|16
CASSPPQPGNTGELFF
>TRBV4-2|TRBJ1-4|16
CASSPRGGQRNEKLFF
>TRBV6-6|TRBJ2-2|14
CASSYVEGAGELFF